These 20 T cell receptor beta chains originate from one sample sequenced in a study of control samples from healthy donors and cancer patients. Some clones are missing from TCRdb's copy, which holds only in-frame ones; the method was immunoSEQ multiplex PCR. The data show roughly 76,000 clones, approximately 93% seen once. Sequenced material: PBMCs. These TCRs come from a woman aged 40 to 50 with lung cancer.

This clone was picked up one time. The V call is TRBV5-1, the J call TRBJ1-4, with TRBD1 matching over 7 bases. This CDR3 has 16 residues. Trimming cost V 4 bases and J 1 base; bases outside gene matches: 7. The germline V gene encodes CDR1 SGHRS and CDR2 YFSETQ. The CDR3 protein is CASSRVQGETNEKLFF. CDR3 DNA sequence: TGCGCCAGCAGCCGAGTCCAGGGGGAAACTAATGAAAAACTGTTTTTT.

This rearrangement joins TRBV6-1 to TRBJ2-2; no clear D gene. Trimming took off 4 bases at V and 2 bases at J, with 17 bases between the two ends. CDR3 length: 17 residues. The V gene's germline CDR1 is MNHNS and CDR2 SASEGT. CDR3 bases: TGTGCCAGCAGTGGGTCCTCAACTCCGGCCAACACCGGGGAGCTGTTTTTT. Translating it yields CASSGSSTPANTGELFF.

This clone was observed a few times. This rearrangement joins TRBV28 to TRBJ2-3, with D possibly matching TRBD1 (5 bases). Germline V gene sequence: CDR1 MDHEN, CDR2 SYDVKM. CDR3 length equals 16 residues. Deletions cut 4 bases from V and 1 base from J, with 15 bases between. In nucleotides, the CDR3 is TGTGCCAGCAGTTACTCCGAGACAGTGCGCACAGATACGCAGTATTTT. Protein: CASSYSETVRTDTQYF.

The chain couples TRBV14 to TRBJ1-3; D is unclear. The germline V gene encodes CDR1 SGHDN and CDR2 FVKESK. V was pared by 0 bases and J by 0 bases, with 12 bases between. The CDR3 totals 17 residues. CDR3 sequence: CASSQDRLRPSGNTIYF. CDR3 coding DNA: TGTGCCAGCAGCCAAGATCGACTCAGACCCTCTGGAAACACCATATATTTT.

The rearrangement uses TRBV5-5 and TRBJ1-2; D is possibly TRBD1 (5 bases). The V gene's germline CDR1 is SGHKS and CDR2 YYEKEE (reference sequence). This CDR3 is built from 16 residues. V lost 4 bases to trimming and J lost 8 bases, with 24 bases between them. The CDR3 spells CASSLTEGRGKHGYTF. The CDR3 DNA sequence: TGTGCCAGCAGCCTAACTGAGGGACGCGGGAAGCACGGCTACACCTTC.

The chain combines TRBV5-4 with TRBJ1-1; 8 nucleotides align to TRBD1. Germline V gene lookup returns CDR1 SGHNT and CDR2 YYREEE (reference sequence). V lost 4 bases to trimming and J lost 0 bases; unmatched junction nucleotides: 5. The CDR3 has 15 amino acids. The CDR3 DNA is TGTGCCAGCAGCCCCGCGGACAGGGTGAACACTGAAGCTTTCTTT. Protein: CASSPADRVNTEAFF.

The CDR3 sequence: CASSLAGTGGSPLHF. CDR3 DNA sequence: TGTGCCAGCAGTTTAGCCGGGACAGGGGGTTCACCCCTCCACTTT. The chain combines TRBV27 with TRBJ1-6; 11 bases fit TRBD1. Germline CDR1 and CDR2: MNHEY and SMNVEV (reference sequence). The CDR3 runs to 15 residues. Losses at the gene ends were 2 bases for V and 9 bases for J; bases not matched to a gene: 3.

A single count supports this clone. The rearrangement links TRBV7-2 to TRBJ2-2; no clear D gene. Deletions cut 2 bases from V and 9 bases from J, with 7 bases between. Germline lookup yields CDR1 SGHTA and CDR2 FQGNSA. The CDR3 covers 12 residues. As DNA, the CDR3 is TGTGCCAGCAGCTTATATATCTGGGAGCTGTTTTTT. Its protein product is CASSLYIWELFF.

The gene calls are TRBV7-9 and TRBJ1-2; D call uncertain. Germline V gives CDR1 SEHNR, CDR2 FQNEAQ (reference sequence). This CDR3 spans 16 amino acids. V was clipped by 3 bases and J by 4 bases, with 18 bases between them. Here the CDR3 DNA reads TGTGCCAGCAGCTTCGGTCGGGCAGACACTTCCTATGGCTACACCTTC. It specifies CASSFGRADTSYGYTF. Together with reference TRBV7-9 and TRBJ1-2, the CDR3 gives the full variable domain: DTGVSQNPRHKITKRGQNVTFRCDPISEHNRLYWYRQTLGQGPEFLTYFQNEAQLEKSRLLSDRFSAERPKGSFSTLEIQRTEQGDSAMYLCASSFGRADTSYGYTFGSGTRLTVV.

The chain links TRBV27 to TRBJ2-7; 7 bases agree with TRBD2. This CDR3 region has 14 residues. Trimming cost V 6 bases and J 4 bases; bases outside gene matches: 9. The germline CDR1 and CDR2 sequences are MNHEY and SMNVEV (reference sequence). The CDR3 DNA reads TGTGCCAGCAGCAACCGGGGGGAGCTATACGAGCAGTACTTC. This gives the protein CASSNRGELYEQYF.

V and J are TRBV19 and TRBJ2-1, with D possibly being TRBD2 (5 bases). The V end lost 3 bases, the J end lost 6 bases, and 12 bases lay between the germline ends. Germline CDR1 LNHDA, CDR2 SQIVND (reference sequence). CDR3 length: 14 amino acids. CDR3 sequence: CASSMDQRTNEQFF. The DNA for the CDR3 is TGTGCCAGTAGTATGGATCAGCGGACCAATGAGCAGTTCTTC. The full variable domain, in which reference TRBV19 and TRBJ2-1 provide the parts outside the CDR3, is DGGITQSPKYLFRKEGQNVTLSCEQNLNHDAMYWYRQDPGQGLRLIYYSQIVNDFQKGDIAEGYSVSREKKESFPLTVTSAQKNPTAFYLCASSMDQRTNEQFFGPGTRLTVL.

Regarding this clone: In the same sample, other DNA sequences code for this CDR3. The gene calls are TRBV28 and TRBJ1-6, with D uncertain. V lost 2 bases and J 7 bases, leaving 6 bases between the germline ends. CDR1 is MDHEN, CDR2 SYDVKM, per germline. The CDR3 extends over 13 amino acids. This CDR3 reads CASSLGANSPLHF. CDR3 bases: TGTGCCAGCAGTTTAGGCGCAAATTCACCCCTCCACTTT.

V and J are TRBV27 and TRBJ2-2, with D tentatively TRBD2 (5 bases). Deletions cut 2 bases from V and 4 bases from J, with 8 bases between. This CDR3 region has 14 residues. The germline CDR1 and CDR2 sequences are MNHEY and SMNVEV (reference sequence). In DNA, the CDR3 is TGTGCCAGCAGTTTAGATGAGGGCACCGGGGAGCTGTTTTTT. This translates into CASSLDEGTGELFF.

The chain recombines TRBV19 with TRBJ2-7, with a possible D match to TRBD1 (5 bases). The CDR3 runs to 13 residues. CDR1 is LNHDA and CDR2 is SQIVND in the germline V gene (reference sequence). V gave up 3 bases and J gave up 7 bases, with 13 bases separating them. CDR3 coding DNA: TGTGCCAGTAGTATTAGGTTGGACACTGAGCAGTACTTC. It yields the protein CASSIRLDTEQYF.

The gene calls are TRBV5-1 and TRBJ1-2; TRBD1 matches 9 bases. V shed 0 bases, J shed 4 bases, and the junction held 7 bases outside the gene matches. Germline V gene sequence: CDR1 SGHRS, CDR2 YFSETQ. This CDR3 spans 16 amino acids. CDR3 region: CASSLASTGGIYGYTF. The CDR3, as DNA: TGCGCCAGCAGCTTGGCCAGTACAGGGGGCATCTATGGCTACACCTTC.

This rearrangement joins TRBV25-1 to TRBJ1-5; TRBD1 matches at 7 bases. Per germline, CDR1 MGHDK and CDR2 SYGVNS. The CDR3 extends over 14 amino acids. V was clipped by 5 bases and J by 3 bases; unmatched bases: 4. CDR3 coding DNA: TGTGCCAGCAGTCCGGGACAGCTCAATCAGCCCCAGCATTTT. Amino acid sequence: CASSPGQLNQPQHF.

This rearrangement joins TRBV3-1 (or the pseudogene TRBV3-2) to TRBJ1-2; D unclear. The CDR3 spans 12 residues. V lost 1 base to trimming and J lost 7 bases, with 7 bases between them. The germline gives CDR1 LGHDT, CDR2 YNNKEL (reference sequence). CDR3 loop: CASSQGRSGYTF. In nucleotides, the CDR3 is TGTGCCAGCAGCCAAGGGCGATCTGGCTACACCTTC.

J is TRBJ1-1 and V is TRBV6-5; a possible D gene is TRBD1 (5 bases). V lost 10 bases to trimming and J lost 0 bases, with 12 bases between them. This CDR3 is 13 amino acids long. Germline V gene lookup returns CDR1 MNHEY and CDR2 SVGAGI. The CDR3 loop reads CATIGVVNTEAFF. The CDR3 coding sequence is TGTGCCACCATAGGGGTTGTGAACACTGAAGCTTTCTTT.

Here the CDR3 DNA reads TGTGCCAGCAGCCGAGAGTGGGAGCAGTTCTTC. Protein product: CASSREWEQFF. The rearrangement uses TRBV4-2 and TRBJ2-1; D not resolved. V dropped 4 bases and J dropped 10 bases, with 8 bases sitting between them. CDR1 LGHNA and CDR2 YNFKEQ come from the germline V gene. CDR3 length: 11 residues.

The V gene is TRBV3-1 (or the pseudogene TRBV3-2), the J gene TRBJ2-1, with 7 nucleotides matching TRBD2. The CDR3 consists of 15 residues. The junction had 12 bases not matched to a gene; V was cut back by 4 bases and J by 9 bases. Germline lookup yields CDR1 LGHDT and CDR2 YNNKEL (reference sequence). The DNA of the CDR3 is TGTGCCAGCAGCCCGGGACTAACCACCTCGGGTGAGCAGTTCTTC. This codes for CASSPGLTTSGEQFF.